This TCR beta chain was identified during a study of cytomegalovirus exposure and HLA in healthy donors. Broader study findings: The authors later linked a missense DCLRE1C variant to TCR beta V- and J-gene trimming.

PCR employed 60 Vbeta and 13 Jbeta primers. The repertoire was sequenced with immunoSEQ multiplex PCR; TCRdb's copy has only in-frame clones and lacks some. The table has roughly 150,000 clones, less than 90% seen once. Per germline, CDR1 SGHDT and CDR2 YYEEEE. The V and J ends lost 1 base and 7 bases, in that order; junction bases with no gene match: 6. The CDR3 is 16 amino acids. Turning to this clone: What it binds is unknown.

The gene calls are TRBV5-6 and TRBJ1-6, with 9 bases lining up with TRBD1. The sequenced sample consisted of PBMCs. The clonotype was recovered from a man between 50 and 59 years old in good health and CMV-seropositive. CDR3 nucleotides: TGTGCCAGCAGCTTGACCGGGACAGGGCCGAATTCACCCCTCCACTTT. It translates to CASSLTGTGPNSPLHF.